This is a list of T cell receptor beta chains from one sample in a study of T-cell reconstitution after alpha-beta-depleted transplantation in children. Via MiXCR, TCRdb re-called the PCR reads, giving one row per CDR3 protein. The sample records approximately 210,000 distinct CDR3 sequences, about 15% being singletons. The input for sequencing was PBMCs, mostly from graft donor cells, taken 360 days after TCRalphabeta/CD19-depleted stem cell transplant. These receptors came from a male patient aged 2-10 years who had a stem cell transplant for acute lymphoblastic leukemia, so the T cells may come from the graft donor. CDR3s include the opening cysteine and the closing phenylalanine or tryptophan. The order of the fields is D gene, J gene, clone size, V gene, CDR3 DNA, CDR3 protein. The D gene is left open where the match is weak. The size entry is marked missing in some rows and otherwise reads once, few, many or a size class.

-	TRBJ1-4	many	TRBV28	TGTGCCAGCAGCCCCCCCCGGCAGGGACTGATGACTAATGAAAAACTGTTTTTT	CASSPPRQGLMTNEKLFF
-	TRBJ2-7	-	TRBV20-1	TGCAGTGCTAATAAAGTGGCTTACGAGCAGTACTTC	CSANKVAYEQYF
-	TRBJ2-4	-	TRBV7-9	TGTGCCAGCAGCTTCAGGGAGAGTCTAGCCAAAAACATTCAGTACTTC	CASSFRESLAKNIQYF
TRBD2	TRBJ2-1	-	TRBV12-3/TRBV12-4	TGTGCCAGCAGTTTAGTTCATCGTCGGTTGGGGGGGAGCTCCTACAATGAGCAGTTCTTC	CASSLVHRRLGGSSYNEQFF
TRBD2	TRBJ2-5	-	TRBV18	TGTGCCAGCTCAGATCGGGAGGAAGAGACCCAGTACTTC	CASSDREEETQYF
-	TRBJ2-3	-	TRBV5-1	TGCGCCAGCTCTATGTTTAGCACAGATACGCAGTATTTT	CASSMFSTDTQYF
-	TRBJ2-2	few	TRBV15	TGTGCCACCAGCAGGGAATACCGCACAGAAGTGGGGGAGCTGTTTTTT	CATSREYRTEVGELFF
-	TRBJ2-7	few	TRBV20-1	TGCAGTGCCAGAAAAGACGCTGCCTACGAGCAGTACTTC	CSARKDAAYEQYF
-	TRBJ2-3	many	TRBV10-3	TGTGCCATCAGTGAGTGGAGGCGTGGGACCCAGGCAGATACGCAGTATTTT	CAISEWRRGTQADTQYF
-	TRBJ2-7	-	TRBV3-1	TGTGCCAGCAGCCAAGACCCGGGGCAAATAGAGCAGTACTTC	CASSQDPGQIEQYF
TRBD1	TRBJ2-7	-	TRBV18	TGTGCCAGCTCACCACAAGGGACAGGGACCTACGAGCAGTACTTC	CASSPQGTGTYEQYF
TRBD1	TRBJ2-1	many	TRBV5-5	TGTGCCAGCAGCCGAGGGACAGGGGACCACAATGAGCAGTTCTTC	CASSRGTGDHNEQFF
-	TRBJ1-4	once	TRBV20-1	TGCAGTGCTAGAGATCGGGGGAAGGGGCTAAATGAAAAACTGTTTTTT	CSARDRGKGLNEKLFF